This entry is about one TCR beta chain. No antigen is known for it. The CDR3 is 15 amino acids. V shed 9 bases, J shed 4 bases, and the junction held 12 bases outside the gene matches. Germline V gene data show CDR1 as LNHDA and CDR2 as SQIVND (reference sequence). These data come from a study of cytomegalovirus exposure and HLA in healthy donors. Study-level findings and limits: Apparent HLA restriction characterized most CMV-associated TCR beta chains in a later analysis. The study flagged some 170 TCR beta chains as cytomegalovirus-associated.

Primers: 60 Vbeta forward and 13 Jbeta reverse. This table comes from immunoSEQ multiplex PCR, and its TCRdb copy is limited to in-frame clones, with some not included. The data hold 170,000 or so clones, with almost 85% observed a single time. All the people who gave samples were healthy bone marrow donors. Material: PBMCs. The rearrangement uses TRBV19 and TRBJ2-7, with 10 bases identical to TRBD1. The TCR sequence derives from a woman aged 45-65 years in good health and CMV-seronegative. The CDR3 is CASRRQTGGRYEQYF. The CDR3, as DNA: TGTGCCAGCAGAAGGCAGACAGGGGGCCGGTACGAGCAGTACTTC.